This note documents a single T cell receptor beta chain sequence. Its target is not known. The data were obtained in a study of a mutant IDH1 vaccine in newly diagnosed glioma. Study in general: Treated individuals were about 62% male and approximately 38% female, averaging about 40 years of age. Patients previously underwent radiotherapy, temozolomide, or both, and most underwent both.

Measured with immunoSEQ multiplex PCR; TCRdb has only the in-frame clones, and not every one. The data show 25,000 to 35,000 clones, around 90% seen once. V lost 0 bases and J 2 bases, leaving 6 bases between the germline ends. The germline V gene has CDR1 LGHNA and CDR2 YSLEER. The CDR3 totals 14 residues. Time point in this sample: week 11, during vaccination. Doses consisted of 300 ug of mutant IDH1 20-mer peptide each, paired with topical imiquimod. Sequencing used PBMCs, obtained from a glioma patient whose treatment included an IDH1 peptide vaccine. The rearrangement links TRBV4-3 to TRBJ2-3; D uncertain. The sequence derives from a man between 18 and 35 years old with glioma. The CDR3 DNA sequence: TGCGCCAGCAGCCAAGAGGTGTTCACAGATACGCAGTATTTT. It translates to CASSQEVFTDTQYF.